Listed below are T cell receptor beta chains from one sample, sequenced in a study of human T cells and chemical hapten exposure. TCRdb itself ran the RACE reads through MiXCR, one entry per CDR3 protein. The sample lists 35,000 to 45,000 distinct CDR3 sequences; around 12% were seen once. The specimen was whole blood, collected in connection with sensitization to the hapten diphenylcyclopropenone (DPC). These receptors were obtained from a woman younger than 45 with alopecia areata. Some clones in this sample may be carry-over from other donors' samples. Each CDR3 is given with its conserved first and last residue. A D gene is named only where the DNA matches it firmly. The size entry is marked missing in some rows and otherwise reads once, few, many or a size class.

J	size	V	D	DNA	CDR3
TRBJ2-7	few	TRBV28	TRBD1	TGTGCCAGCATACGACCGGGACAGGGTCGCTACGAGCAGTACTTC	CASIRPGQGRYEQYF
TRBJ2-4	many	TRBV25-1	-	TGTGCCAGCAGTGACAGTCCTCAAAACATTCAGTACTTC	CASSDSPQNIQYF
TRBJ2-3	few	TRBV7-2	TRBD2	TGTGCCAGCAGACTAGCGGGAGTTAGGGGCACAGATACGCAGTATTTT	CASRLAGVRGTDTQYF
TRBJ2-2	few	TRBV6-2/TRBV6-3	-	TGTGCCAGCAGTTCCCGCAGACAGCGATCCTCGAACACCGGGGAGCTGTTTTTT	CASSSRRQRSSNTGELFF
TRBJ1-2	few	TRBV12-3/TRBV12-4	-	TGTGCCAGCACCCAAAGCCCCCGCAGGACCTATGGCTACACCTTC	CASTQSPRRTYGYTF
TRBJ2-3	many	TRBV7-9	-	TGTGCCAGCAGCTCCCCCGGGGTCGCGGGTTCTGCAGATACGCAGTATTTT	CASSSPGVAGSADTQYF
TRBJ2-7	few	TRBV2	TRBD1	TGTGCCAGCAGAAGGGACAGGGGTTACGCCGAGCAGTACTTC	CASRRDRGYAEQYF
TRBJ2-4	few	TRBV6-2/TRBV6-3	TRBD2	TGTGCCAGCAGTTACTCAGCGGGAGGGAGACTAGCCAAAAACATTCAGTACTTC	CASSYSAGGRLAKNIQYF
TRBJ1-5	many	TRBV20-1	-	TGCAGTGCTCGGACGGCAGGCAATCAGCCCCAGCATTTT	CSARTAGNQPQHF
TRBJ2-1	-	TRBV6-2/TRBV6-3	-	TGTGCCAGCAGTTACTCCCGGTTCTCCTACAATGAGCAGTTCTTC	CASSYSRFSYNEQFF
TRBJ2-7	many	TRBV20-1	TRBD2	TGCAGTGCCCACGGGGCGGGAGGGGACGAGCAGTACTTC	CSAHGAGGDEQYF
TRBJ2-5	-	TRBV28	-	TGTGCCAGCTACTACCGGGACTCCGAGGCCCAGTACTTC	CASYYRDSEAQYF
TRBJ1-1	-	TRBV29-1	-	TGCAGCGTTGAATACGTTGAAGCTTTCTTT	CSVEYVEAFF
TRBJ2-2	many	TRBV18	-	TGTGCCAGCTCACCCAGACAGGAGAACACCGGGGAGCTGTTTTTT	CASSPRQENTGELFF